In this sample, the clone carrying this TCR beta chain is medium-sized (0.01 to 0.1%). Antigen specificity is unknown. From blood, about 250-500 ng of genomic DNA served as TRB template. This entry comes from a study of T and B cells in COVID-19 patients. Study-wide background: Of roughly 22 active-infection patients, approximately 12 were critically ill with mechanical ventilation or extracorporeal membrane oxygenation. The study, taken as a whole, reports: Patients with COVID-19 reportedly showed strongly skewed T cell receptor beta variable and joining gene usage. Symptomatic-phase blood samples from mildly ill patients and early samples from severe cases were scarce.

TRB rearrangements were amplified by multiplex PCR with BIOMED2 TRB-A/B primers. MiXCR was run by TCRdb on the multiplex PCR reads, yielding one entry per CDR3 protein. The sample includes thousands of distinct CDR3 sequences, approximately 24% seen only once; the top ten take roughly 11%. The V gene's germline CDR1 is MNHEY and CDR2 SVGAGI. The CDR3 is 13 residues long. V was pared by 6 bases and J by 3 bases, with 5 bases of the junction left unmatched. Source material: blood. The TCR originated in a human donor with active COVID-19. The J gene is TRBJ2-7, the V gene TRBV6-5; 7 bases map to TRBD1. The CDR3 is CASSPGTVYEQYF. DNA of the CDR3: TGTGCCAGCAGCCCCGGGACAGTCTACGAGCAGTACTTC.